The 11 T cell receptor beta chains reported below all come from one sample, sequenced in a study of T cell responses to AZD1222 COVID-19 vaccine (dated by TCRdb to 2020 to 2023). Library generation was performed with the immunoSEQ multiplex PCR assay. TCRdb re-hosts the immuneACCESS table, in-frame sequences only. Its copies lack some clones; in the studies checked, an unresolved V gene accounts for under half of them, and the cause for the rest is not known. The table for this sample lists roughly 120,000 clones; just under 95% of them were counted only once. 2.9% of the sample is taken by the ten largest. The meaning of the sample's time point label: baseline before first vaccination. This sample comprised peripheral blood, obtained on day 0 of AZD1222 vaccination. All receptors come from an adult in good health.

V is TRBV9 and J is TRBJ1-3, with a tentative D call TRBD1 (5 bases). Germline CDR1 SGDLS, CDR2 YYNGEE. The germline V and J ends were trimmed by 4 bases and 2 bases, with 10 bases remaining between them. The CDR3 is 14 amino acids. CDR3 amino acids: CASSPGTAGNTIYF. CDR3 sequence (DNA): TGTGCCAGCAGCCCCGGGACGGCTGGAAACACCATATATTTT.

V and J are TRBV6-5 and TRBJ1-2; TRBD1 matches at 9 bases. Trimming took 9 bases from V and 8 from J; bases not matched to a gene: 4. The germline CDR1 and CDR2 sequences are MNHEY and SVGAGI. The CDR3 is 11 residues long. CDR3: CASTGGRGYTF. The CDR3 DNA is TGTGCCAGTACAGGGGGCCGAGGCTACACCTTC.

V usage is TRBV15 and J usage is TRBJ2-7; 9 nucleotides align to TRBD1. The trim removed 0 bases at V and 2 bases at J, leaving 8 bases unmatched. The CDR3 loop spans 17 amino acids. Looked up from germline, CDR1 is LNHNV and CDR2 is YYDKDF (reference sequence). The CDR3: CATSRDKRQGVPYEQYF. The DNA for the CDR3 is TGTGCCACCAGCAGAGATAAGAGACAGGGGGTTCCCTACGAGCAGTACTTC.

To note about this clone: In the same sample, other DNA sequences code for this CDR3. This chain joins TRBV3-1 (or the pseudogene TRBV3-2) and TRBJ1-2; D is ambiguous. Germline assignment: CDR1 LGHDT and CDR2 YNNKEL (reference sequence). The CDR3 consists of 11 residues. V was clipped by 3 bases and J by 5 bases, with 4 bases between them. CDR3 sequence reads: CASSQGYGYTF. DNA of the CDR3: TGTGCCAGCAGCCAGGGGTATGGCTACACCTTC.

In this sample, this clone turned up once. CDR3 DNA: TGTGCCAGTAGTAGCGTTCCTTCGGGTAAAGGCTACACCTTC. Amino acid sequence: CASSSVPSGKGYTF. V and J are TRBV19 and TRBJ1-2; no clear D gene. Trimming removed 4 bases at V and 8 bases at J, with 17 bases between. This CDR3 has 14 residues. Germline lookup yields CDR1 LNHDA and CDR2 SQIVND (reference sequence).

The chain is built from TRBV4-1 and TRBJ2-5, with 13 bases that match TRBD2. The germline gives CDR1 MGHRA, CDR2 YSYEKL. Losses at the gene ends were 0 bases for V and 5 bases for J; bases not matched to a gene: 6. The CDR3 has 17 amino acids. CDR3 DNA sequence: TGCGCCAGCAGCCAAGATCAGACTAGCGGGAGGTGGGAGACCCAGTACTTC. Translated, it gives CASSQDQTSGRWETQYF.

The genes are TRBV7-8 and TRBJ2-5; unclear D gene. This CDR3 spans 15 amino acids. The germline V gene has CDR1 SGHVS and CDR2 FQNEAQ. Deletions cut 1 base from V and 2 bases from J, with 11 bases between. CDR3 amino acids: CASSLEALEQETQYF. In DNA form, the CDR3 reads TGTGCCAGCAGCTTAGAGGCCCTAGAGCAAGAGACCCAGTACTTC.

The CDR3 DNA reads TGTGCCTTCCGGGACAGTTACTTCGGCTACACCTTC. Amino acid sequence: CAFRDSYFGYTF. The rearrangement links TRBV21-1 to TRBJ1-2; the table calls TRBD1, which could not be checked here. TRBV21-1 is reported as a pseudogene. CDR3 length: 12 amino acids.

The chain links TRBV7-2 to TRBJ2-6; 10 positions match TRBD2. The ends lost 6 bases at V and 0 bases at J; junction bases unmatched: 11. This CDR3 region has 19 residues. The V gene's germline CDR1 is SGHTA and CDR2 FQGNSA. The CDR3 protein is CASRPRSLAGVSGANVLTF. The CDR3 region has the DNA TGTGCCAGCAGGCCTAGATCGCTAGCGGGAGTCTCTGGGGCCAACGTCCTGACTTTC.

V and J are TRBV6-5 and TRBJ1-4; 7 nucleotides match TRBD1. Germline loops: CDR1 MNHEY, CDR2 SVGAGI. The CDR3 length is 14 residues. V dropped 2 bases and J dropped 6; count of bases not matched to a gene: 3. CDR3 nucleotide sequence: TGTGCCAGCAGTTACCGGGACAGTCATGAAAAACTGTTTTTT. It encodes CASSYRDSHEKLFF.

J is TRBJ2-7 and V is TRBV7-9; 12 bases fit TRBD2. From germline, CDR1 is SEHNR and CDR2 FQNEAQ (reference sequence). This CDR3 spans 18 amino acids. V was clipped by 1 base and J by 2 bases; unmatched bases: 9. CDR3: CASSLVTTGLAGPYEQYF. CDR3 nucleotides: TGTGCCAGCAGCTTAGTGACTACGGGACTAGCGGGCCCCTACGAGCAGTACTTC.